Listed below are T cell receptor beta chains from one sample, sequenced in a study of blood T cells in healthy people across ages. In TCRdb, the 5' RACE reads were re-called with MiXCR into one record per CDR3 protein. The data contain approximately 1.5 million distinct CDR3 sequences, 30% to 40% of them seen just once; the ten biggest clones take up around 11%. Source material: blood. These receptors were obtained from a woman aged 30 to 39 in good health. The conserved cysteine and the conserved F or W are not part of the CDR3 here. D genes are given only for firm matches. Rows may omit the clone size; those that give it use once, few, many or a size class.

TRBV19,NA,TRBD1,ASSIGQGGTGELF
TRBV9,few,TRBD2,ASSVLTSGGSTDTQY
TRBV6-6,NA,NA,ASSPQRTPFSYEQY
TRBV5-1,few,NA,ASSLEEGRLRSETQY
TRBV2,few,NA,ASSEAKAGEQF
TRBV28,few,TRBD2,ASSFAPDGGDEQF
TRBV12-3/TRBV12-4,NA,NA,ASRIGQMNTEAF
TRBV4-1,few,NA,ASSQGFMPDTQY
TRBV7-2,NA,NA,ASSLQTGSQGYGYT
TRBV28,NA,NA,ASRPGVPETQY
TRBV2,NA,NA,ASSERTEQETQY
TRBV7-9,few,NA,ASSLAQASPPPQY
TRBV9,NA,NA,ASSGGAHGSEAF
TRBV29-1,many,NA,SVEGTEGGYEQY
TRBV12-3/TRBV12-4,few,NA,ASVRRGVGETQY
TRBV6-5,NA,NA,ASSSRSDQPQH
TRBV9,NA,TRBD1,ASSVDRGRNEQF
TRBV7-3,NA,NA,ASSSTEWGSDTQY
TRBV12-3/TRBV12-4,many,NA,ASSSINNEQF
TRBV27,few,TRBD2,ASSRTSGNREQY
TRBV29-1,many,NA,SVEEPDSYEQY
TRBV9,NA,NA,ASSPSVGSNYGYT
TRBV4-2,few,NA,ASSQFGTTKSYEQY
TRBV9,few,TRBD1,ASSGDRSNQPQH
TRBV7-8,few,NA,ASSLGERSSYNEQF
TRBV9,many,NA,ASTPQPAANYGYT
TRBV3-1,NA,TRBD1,ASSQSTGGRQPQH
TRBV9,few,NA,ASSVVPTGELF
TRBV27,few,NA,ASSFGPGIYEQY
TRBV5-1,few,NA,ASSLANQEDTQY
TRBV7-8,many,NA,ASSLGRLVGTYEQY
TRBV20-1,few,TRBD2,SAREAGARNNEQF
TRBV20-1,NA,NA,SARDLKTSDYEQY
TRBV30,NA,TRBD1,AWTPMGQNYGYT
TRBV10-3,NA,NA,AIRDIEEKLF
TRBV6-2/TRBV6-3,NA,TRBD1,ASRAQGATRNEQF
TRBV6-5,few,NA,ASGEDQPQH
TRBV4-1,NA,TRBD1,ASSQDRPGQGALNEQY
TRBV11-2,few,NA,ASSLGNAPSQETQY
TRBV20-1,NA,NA,SAPGASAEQY
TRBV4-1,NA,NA,ASSNRGQSGNTIY
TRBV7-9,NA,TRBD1,ASSLDAQGVGYGYT
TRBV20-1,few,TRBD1,SARDRAHTEAF
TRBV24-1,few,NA,ATNEGLSDTQY
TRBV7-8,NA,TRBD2,ASSPTGGVPYTQY
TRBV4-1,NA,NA,ASSLDRSYGHT
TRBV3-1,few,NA,ASSQDRPRDGGSPLH
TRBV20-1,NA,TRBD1,SASGQGLSGIQY
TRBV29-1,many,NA,SVVGGKSSYNEQF
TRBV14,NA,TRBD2,ASSQMKTSANEQF